This T cell receptor beta chain was sequenced during a study of shared clonotypes between healthy human individuals. Turning to the study itself: CD4 naive cells filled three plates per donor, CD4 memory three, CD8 naive two and CD8 memory one. Whole-study findings and limits: Sorted-subset samples were not fully sequenced, rarefaction indicated.

The authors ran the assay at deep level. Profiling relied on immunoSEQ multiplex PCR, and the TCRdb table lists in-frame clones only, not all of them. The sample consists of around 1.6 million clones, approximately 98% of them appearing once. Of note for this clone: Its antigen is currently unknown.

The germline V and J ends were trimmed by 3 bases and 2 bases, with 18 bases remaining between them. The CDR3 extends over 17 amino acids. CDR1 is LNHNV and CDR2 is YYDKDF in the germline V gene (reference sequence). The material sequenced was naive CD4+ T cells sorted from blood. Subset specified: CD45RA+ positively selected. This receptor was obtained from a man between 25 and 39 years old in good health. The V gene is TRBV15, the J gene TRBJ2-3; D might be TRBD2 (5 bases). CDR3 coding DNA: TGTGCCACCAGCAGTCCTCGAGGTGGACTCTCCACAGATACGCAGTATTTT. Encoded protein: CATSSPRGGLSTDTQYF.